This T cell receptor beta chain was captured in a study of monozygotic twins with inflammatory bowel disease. Study-wide findings and caveats: Researchers were unable to tell different T cell subtypes apart. Findings did not support one strong IBD-associated signal or clonotype. Among IBD patients, fewer clonotypes were shared with others than among healthy twins, especially with disease activity.

Following a re-call of the 5' RACE reads, TCRdb has one entry per CDR3 protein and lacks DNA. This table lists 300,000 to 450,000 distinct CDR3 sequences. The authors drew approximately 2.4 ml of blood from each donor. On this clonotype: The target antigen is unknown.

Germline V gives CDR1 DFQATT, CDR2 SNEGSKA (reference sequence). The CDR3 extends over 15 amino acids. Sequenced input: blood. The receptor's source is a human donor with ulcerative colitis or Crohn's disease, or a healthy co-twin of an affected twin (not recorded which). This chain joins TRBV20-1 and TRBJ2-5. CDR3: CSARDATSASETQYF.